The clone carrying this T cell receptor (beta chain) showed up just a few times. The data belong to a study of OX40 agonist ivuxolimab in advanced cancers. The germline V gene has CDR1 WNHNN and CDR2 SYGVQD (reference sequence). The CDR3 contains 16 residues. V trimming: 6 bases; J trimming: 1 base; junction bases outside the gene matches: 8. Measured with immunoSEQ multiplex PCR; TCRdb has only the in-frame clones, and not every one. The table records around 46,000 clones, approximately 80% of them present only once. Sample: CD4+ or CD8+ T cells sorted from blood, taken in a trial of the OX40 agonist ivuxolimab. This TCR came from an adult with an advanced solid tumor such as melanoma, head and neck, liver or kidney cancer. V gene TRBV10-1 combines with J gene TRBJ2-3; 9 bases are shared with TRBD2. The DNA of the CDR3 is TGCGCCAGCAGCTCCCTGACTAGCGGACGCACAGATACGCAGTATTTT. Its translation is CASSSLTSGRTDTQYF.